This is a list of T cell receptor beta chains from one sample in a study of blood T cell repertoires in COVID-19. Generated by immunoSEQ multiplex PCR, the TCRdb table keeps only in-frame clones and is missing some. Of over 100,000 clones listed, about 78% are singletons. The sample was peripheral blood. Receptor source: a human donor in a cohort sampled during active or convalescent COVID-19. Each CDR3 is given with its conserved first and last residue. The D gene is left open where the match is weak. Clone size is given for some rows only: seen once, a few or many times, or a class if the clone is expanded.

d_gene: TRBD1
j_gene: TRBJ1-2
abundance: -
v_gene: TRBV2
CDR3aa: CASKTGTGGYWGIYGYTF
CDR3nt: TGTGCCAGCAAAACCGGGACAGGGGGCTACTGGGGAATCTATGGCTACACCTTC

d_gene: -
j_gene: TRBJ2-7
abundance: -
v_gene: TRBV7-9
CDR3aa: CANSSSLSPYEQYF
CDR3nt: TGTGCCAACAGCTCGTCCCTCTCCCCTTACGAGCAGTACTTC

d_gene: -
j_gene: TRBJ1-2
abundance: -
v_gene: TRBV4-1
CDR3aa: CASSQGIVEVGYTF
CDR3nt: TGCGCCAGCAGCCAAGGAATAGTAGAGGTTGGCTACACCTTC

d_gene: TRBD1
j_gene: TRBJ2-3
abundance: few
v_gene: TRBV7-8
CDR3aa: CASSPDRTGPQYF
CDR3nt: TGTGCCAGCAGTCCAGACCGGACAGGGCCGCAGTATTTT

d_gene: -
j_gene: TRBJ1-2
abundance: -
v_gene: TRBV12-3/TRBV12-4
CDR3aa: CASSYGTVGYTF
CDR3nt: TGTGCCAGCAGTTACGGGACTGTGGGCTACACCTTC

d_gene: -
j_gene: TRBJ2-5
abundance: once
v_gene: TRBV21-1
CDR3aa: CASILTSPQETQYF
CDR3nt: TGTGCCAGCATTTTGACTAGCCCCCAAGAGACCCAGTACTTC

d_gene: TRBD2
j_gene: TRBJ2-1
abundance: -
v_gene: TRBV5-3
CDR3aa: CARSLSTSLFPTAQFF
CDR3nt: TGTGCCAGAAGCTTGTCGACTAGCTTATTTCCCACAGCGCAGTTCTTC

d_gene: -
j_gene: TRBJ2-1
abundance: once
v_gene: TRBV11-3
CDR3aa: CASSRRYHEQFF
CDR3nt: TGTGCCAGCAGCCGCCGCTACCATGAGCAGTTCTTC

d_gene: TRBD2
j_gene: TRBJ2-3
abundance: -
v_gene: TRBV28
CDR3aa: CASSSITTSGGSTDTQYF
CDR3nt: TGTGCCAGCAGTTCCATCACCACTAGCGGGGGTTCCACAGATACGCAGTATTTT

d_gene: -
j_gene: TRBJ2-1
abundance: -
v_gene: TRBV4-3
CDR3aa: CASSQDGLASRSEQFF
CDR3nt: TGCGCCAGCAGCCAAGATGGTCTAGCGAGCAGGAGTGAGCAGTTCTTC

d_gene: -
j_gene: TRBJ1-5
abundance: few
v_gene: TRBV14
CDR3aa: CASSQERGQPQHF
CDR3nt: TGTGCCAGCAGCCAAGAAAGGGGCCAGCCCCAGCATTTT

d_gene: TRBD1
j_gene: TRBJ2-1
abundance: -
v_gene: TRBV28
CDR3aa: CASLSQGATYNEQFF
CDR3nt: TGTGCCAGCCTTAGTCAGGGGGCGACCTACAATGAGCAGTTCTTC

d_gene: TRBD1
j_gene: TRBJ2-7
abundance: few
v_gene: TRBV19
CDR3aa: CASSKDPGQGISYEQYF
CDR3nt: TGTGCCAGTAGTAAAGATCCGGGACAGGGGATATCCTACGAGCAGTACTTC

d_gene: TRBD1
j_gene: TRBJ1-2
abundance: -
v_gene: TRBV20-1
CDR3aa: CSARPGGGYTF
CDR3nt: TGCAGTGCGAGGCCAGGGGGCGGCTACACCTTC

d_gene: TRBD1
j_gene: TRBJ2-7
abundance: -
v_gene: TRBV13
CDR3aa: CASSQRTGASEQYF
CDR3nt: TGTGCCAGCAGCCAGCGGACAGGGGCGAGCGAGCAGTACTTC

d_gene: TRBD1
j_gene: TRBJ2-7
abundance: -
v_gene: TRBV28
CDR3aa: CASNIRDRVYF
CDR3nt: TGTGCCAGCAACATAAGGGACAGGGTTTACTTC

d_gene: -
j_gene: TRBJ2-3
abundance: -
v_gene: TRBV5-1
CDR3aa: CASSLAGVGTDTQYF
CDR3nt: TGCGCCAGCAGCTTGGCAGGGGTAGGCACAGATACGCAGTATTTT

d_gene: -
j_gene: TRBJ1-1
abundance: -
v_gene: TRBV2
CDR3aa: CASSLAENTEAFF
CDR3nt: TGTGCCAGCAGCCTGGCGGAGAACACTGAAGCTTTCTTT

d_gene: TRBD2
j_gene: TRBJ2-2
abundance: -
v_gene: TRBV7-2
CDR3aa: CASSVGTSGGGELFF
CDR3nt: TGTGCCAGCAGCGTCGGGACTAGCGGGGGCGGGGAGCTGTTTTTT

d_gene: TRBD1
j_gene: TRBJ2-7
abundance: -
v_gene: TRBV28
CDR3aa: CASRGQGSSHEQYF
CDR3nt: TGTGCCAGCAGGGGACAGGGGAGTAGCCACGAGCAGTACTTC

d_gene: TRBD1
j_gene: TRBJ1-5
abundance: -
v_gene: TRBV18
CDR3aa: CASSLDRGNNQPQHF
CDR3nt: TGTGCCAGCTCACTGGACAGGGGGAACAATCAGCCCCAGCATTTT

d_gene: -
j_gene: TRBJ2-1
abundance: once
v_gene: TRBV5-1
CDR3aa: CASSLEPGHRMVF
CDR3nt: TGCGCCAGCAGCTTGGAACCGGGACATCGGATGGTCTTC

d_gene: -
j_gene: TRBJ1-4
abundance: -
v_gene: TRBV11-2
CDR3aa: CASGGQSKVREKLFF
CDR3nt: TGTGCCAGCGGGGGACAATCTAAAGTAAGAGAAAAACTGTTTTTT

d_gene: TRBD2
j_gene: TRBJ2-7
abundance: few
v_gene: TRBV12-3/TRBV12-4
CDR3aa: CATGTSGSYEQYF
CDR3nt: TGTGCCACCGGGACTAGCGGATCCTACGAGCAGTACTTC

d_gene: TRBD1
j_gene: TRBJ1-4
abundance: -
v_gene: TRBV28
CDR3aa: CASSLPPPGQGPFEKLFF
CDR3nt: TGTGCCAGCAGTTTACCTCCCCCAGGACAGGGCCCTTTTGAAAAACTGTTTTTT

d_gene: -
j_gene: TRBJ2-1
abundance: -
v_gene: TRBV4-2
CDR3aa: CASSQVASSYNEQFF
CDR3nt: TGTGCCAGCAGCCAAGTCGCTAGCTCCTACAATGAGCAGTTCTTC

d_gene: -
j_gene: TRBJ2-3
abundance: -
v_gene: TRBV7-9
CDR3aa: CASSPRRDRSTESQYF
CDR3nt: TGTGCCAGCAGCCCCAGGCGGGACCGCTCCACAGAGTCGCAGTATTTT

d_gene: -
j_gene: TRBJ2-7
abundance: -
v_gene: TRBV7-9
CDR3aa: CASSPAWDMAYEQYF
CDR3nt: TGTGCCAGCAGCCCCGCCTGGGACATGGCCTACGAGCAGTACTTC

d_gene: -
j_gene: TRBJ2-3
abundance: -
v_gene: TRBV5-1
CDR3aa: CASSLFGDTQYF
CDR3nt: TGCGCCAGCAGCTTGTTCGGGGATACGCAGTATTTT

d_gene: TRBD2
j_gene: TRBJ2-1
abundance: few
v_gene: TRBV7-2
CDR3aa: CASSPRGLAGAYNEQFF
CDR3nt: TGTGCCAGCAGCCCCAGGGGACTAGCGGGAGCCTACAATGAGCAGTTCTTC

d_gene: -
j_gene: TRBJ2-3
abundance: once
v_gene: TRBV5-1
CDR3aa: CASSLGMSTDTQYF
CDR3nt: TGCGCCAGCAGCTTGGGTATGTCCACAGATACGCAGTATTTT

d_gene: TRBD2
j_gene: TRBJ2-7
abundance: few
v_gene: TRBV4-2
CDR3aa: CASSPSGTLDEQYF
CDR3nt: TGTGCCAGCAGCCCGAGCGGGACCTTAGACGAGCAGTACTTC

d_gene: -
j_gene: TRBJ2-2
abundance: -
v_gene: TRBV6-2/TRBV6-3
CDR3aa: CASSYLQGITGELFF
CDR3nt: TGTGCCAGCAGTTACTTGCAGGGGATCACCGGGGAGCTGTTTTTT

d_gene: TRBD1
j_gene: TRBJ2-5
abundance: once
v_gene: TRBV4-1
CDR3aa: CASSQPGQGRHQETQYF
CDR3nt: TGCGCCAGCAGCCAACCTGGACAGGGACGGCACCAAGAGACCCAGTACTTC

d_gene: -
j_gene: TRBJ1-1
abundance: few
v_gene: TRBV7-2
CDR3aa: CASSPRHGNTEAFF
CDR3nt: TGTGCCAGCAGCCCCCGACACGGGAACACTGAAGCTTTCTTT

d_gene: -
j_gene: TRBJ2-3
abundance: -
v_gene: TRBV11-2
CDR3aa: CASSLGQGISTDTQYF
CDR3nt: TGTGCCAGCAGCTTAGGGCAGGGAATATCCACAGATACGCAGTATTTT

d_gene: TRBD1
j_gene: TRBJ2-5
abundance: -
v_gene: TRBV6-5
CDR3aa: CASNRQGYGETQYF
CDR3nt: TGTGCCAGCAACAGACAGGGATACGGGGAGACCCAGTACTTC

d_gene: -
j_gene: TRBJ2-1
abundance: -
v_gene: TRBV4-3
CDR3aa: CASSQDPVENSYNEQFF
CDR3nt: TGCGCCAGCAGCCAAGATCCTGTCGAGAACTCCTACAATGAGCAGTTCTTC

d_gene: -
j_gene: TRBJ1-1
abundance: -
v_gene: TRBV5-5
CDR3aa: CASIKAGGNEAFF
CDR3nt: TGTGCCAGCATCAAAGCCGGGGGTAATGAAGCTTTCTTT

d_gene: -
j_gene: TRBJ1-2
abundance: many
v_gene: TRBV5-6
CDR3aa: CASSLGGQYGYTF
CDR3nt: TGTGCCAGCAGCTTGGGTGGACAATATGGCTACACCTTC

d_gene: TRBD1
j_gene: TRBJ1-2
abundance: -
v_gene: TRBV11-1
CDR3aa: CASSRDRDGYTF
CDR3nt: TGTGCCAGCAGTCGGGACAGAGATGGCTACACCTTC

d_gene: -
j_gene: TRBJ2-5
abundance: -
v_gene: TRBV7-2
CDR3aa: CASSPLQGIWIQYF
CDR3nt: TGTGCCAGCAGCCCCCTACAGGGTATTTGGATCCAGTACTTC

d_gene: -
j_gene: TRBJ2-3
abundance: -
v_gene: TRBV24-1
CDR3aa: CATSDPSQGRGTDTQYF
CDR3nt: TGTGCCACCAGTGACCCATCACAAGGTCGGGGCACAGATACGCAGTATTTT

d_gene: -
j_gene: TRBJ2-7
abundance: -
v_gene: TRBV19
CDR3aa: CASSRAGQATYEQYF
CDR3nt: TGTGCCAGTAGTAGGGCGGGCCAGGCGACCTACGAGCAGTACTTC

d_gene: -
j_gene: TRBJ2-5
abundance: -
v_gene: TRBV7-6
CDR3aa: CASSYRTAQTQYF
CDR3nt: TGTGCCAGCAGCTACAGGACAGCCCAGACCCAGTACTTC

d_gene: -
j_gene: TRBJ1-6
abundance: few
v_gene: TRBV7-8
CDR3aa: CASSHGGDNSPLHF
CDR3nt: TGTGCCAGCAGCCACGGAGGGGATAATTCACCCCTCCACTTT

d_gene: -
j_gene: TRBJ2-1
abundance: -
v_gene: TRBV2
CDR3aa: CASRETSNEQFF
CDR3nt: TGTGCCAGCAGGGAGACTAGCAATGAGCAGTTCTTC

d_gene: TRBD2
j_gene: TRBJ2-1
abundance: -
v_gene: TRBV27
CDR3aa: CASSLTLADSYNEQFF
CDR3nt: TGTGCCAGCAGTTTGACTCTAGCGGACTCCTACAATGAGCAGTTCTTC